Following are 26 T cell receptor beta chains from one sample sequenced in a study of beta chain features in type 1 diabetes. TCRB transcripts that were expressed got sequenced, as all of the isolated RNA had been reverse transcribed. The data were produced by immunoSEQ multiplex PCR, yet TCRdb's version contains in-frame clones alone and is incomplete. The sample lists 600,000 to 700,000 clones; around 15% were seen once. General study points: A moderate, significant TCRB CDR3 shortening appeared in type 1 diabetes across four CD4+ subsets.

Antigen specificity for these receptors is unknown. The sample comprised naive CD4+ T cells from blood. These receptor sequences come from a man younger than 30 with type 1 diabetes.

The rearrangement links TRBV11-3 to TRBJ2-1; D is ambiguous. CDR3 length equals 15 residues. The V and J ends lost 3 bases and 1 base respectively, with 10 bases between them. The germline CDR1 and CDR2 sequences are SGHNT and YENEEA. The CDR3, as DNA: TGTGCCAGCAGCTTGGGGTTAGAATCCTACAATGAGCAGTTCTTC. Residues: CASSLGLESYNEQFF.

The chain has TRBV6-6 and TRBJ1-2; TRBD1 aligns across 11 bases. Per the germline V gene, CDR1 is MNHNY and CDR2 is SVGAGI (reference sequence). Germline trimming cut 4 bases from V and 7 bases from J; bases unmatched to any gene: 11. This CDR3 has 16 residues. CDR3 loop: CASSFPNGQGASGYTF. The CDR3 coding sequence is TGTGCCAGCAGTTTCCCCAACGGACAGGGGGCGAGTGGCTACACCTTC.

The chain combines TRBV28 with TRBJ2-4; 11 nucleotides match TRBD2. CDR1 is MDHEN, CDR2 SYDVKM, per germline. After removal of 1 base from V and 7 bases from J, the junction contained 3 bases not matched to a gene. The CDR3 covers 15 residues. The CDR3 coding sequence is TGTGCCAGCAGTTTATCGGCTAGCGGGGGGAACATTCAGTACTTC. Translated, it gives CASSLSASGGNIQYF.

This rearrangement joins TRBV2 to TRBJ2-3, with 10 bases matching TRBD2. Germline-derived CDR1 and CDR2 are SNHLY and FYNNEI. The CDR3 covers 17 residues. J lost 4 bases, V lost 3 bases, and 10 bases had no gene match. The CDR3, as DNA: TGTGCCAGCAGTGAGGGAGCGGGGGGGCCGTGGGCAGATACGCAGTATTTT. Protein: CASSEGAGGPWADTQYF.

The rearrangement links TRBV27 to TRBJ2-5; D is perhaps TRBD1 (5 bases). Between the trimmed V and J ends, which lost 0 bases and 9 bases, there was a span of 14 bases. CDR3 length: 14 amino acids. From germline, CDR1 is MNHEY and CDR2 SMNVEV (reference sequence). CDR3 protein: CASSLSQAIGAQYF. DNA for the CDR3: TGTGCCAGCAGTTTATCACAGGCAATAGGGGCCCAGTACTTC.

This clone was seen only a few times. This rearrangement joins TRBV18 to TRBJ2-5, with a possible D match to TRBD2 (5 bases). The CDR3 contains 14 residues. The V end was cut by 2 bases, the J end by 1 base, with 8 bases between. The V gene's germline CDR1 is KGHSH and CDR2 LQKENI. Written as DNA, the CDR3 is TGTGCCAGCTCACCAGGGGAGTTCCAAGAGACCCAGTACTTC. The encoded protein is CASSPGEFQETQYF.

V usage is TRBV7-2 and J usage is TRBJ1-3, with a weak D call TRBD1 (5 bases). Per the germline V gene, CDR1 is SGHTA and CDR2 is FQGNSA. The V end lost 0 bases, the J end lost 2 bases, and 8 bases lay between the germline ends. This CDR3 spans 15 amino acids. The CDR3 reads CASSLARGAGNTIYF. CDR3 in DNA: TGTGCCAGCAGCTTAGCGCGGGGCGCTGGAAACACCATATATTTT.

The rearrangement links TRBV10-3 to TRBJ1-5; the D is unclear. CDR1 ENHRY and CDR2 SYGVKD come from the germline V gene. The CDR3 extends over 14 amino acids. Trimming shortened V by 10 bases and J by 2 bases, and 15 bases separated the two germline ends. CDR3 amino acids: CATRRVLGNQPQHF. The CDR3 region has the DNA TGTGCCACCCGGAGGGTACTGGGCAATCAGCCCCAGCATTTT.

In its sample, this clone was seen a few times. The chain recombines TRBV7-6 with TRBJ2-7; 14 positions match TRBD2. Germline-derived CDR1 and CDR2 are SGHVS and FNYEAQ. With 5 bases clipped from V and 1 base from J, the junction kept 4 bases outside the gene matches. The length of the CDR3 is 16 residues. The CDR3 protein is CASSPGLAGGSYEQYF. CDR3 bases: TGTGCCAGCAGCCCAGGACTAGCGGGGGGATCCTACGAGCAGTACTTC.

The gene calls are TRBV29-1 and TRBJ2-5; 8 bases agree with TRBD1. Germline V lookup: CDR1 SQVTM, CDR2 ANQGSEA. The CDR3 covers 14 residues. Trimming at V came to 7 bases and at J to 5 bases, leaving 12 bases not matched to a gene. The CDR3, as DNA: TGCAGCGCAGGAGGGGACAGGCCGCCGGAGACCCAGTACTTC. The encoded protein is CSAGGDRPPETQYF.

The J gene is TRBJ2-7, the V gene TRBV29-1; 7 nucleotides match TRBD2. V shed 5 bases and J 0 bases; nucleotides not matched to a gene: 4. Looked up from germline, CDR1 is SQVTM and CDR2 is ANQGSEA. CDR3 size: 13 residues. CDR3 sequence reads: CSVHSGHSYEQYF. The CDR3 DNA sequence: TGCAGCGTTCATAGCGGGCACTCCTACGAGCAGTACTTC.

The chain employs TRBV6-5 and TRBJ1-6; D possibly corresponds to TRBD1 (5 bases). Germline CDR1 and CDR2: MNHEY and SVGAGI. The germline V and J ends were trimmed by 5 bases and 8 bases, with 13 bases remaining between them. The CDR3 length is 14 residues. CDR3: CASSTLRGDSPLHF. The CDR3 DNA sequence: TGTGCCAGCAGTACCCTCCGGGGGGATTCACCCCTCCACTTT.

The V gene is TRBV7-8, the J gene TRBJ2-5, with D possibly being TRBD2 (6 bases). The V gene lost 5 bases and the J gene lost 1 base, with 14 bases spanning the gap. Per germline, CDR1 SGHVS and CDR2 FQNEAQ. The CDR3 is 15 amino acids. CDR3 sequence reads: CASSRIDGSQETQYF. The DNA for the CDR3 is TGTGCCAGCAGCCGGATAGACGGGAGCCAAGAGACCCAGTACTTC. Supplemented by reference TRBV7-8 and TRBJ2-5, the full variable domain reads GAGVSQSPRYKVAKRGQDVALRCDPISGHVSLFWYQQALGQGPEFLTYFQNEAQLDKSGLPSDRFFAERPEGSVSTLKIQRTQQEDSAVYLCASSRIDGSQETQYFGPGTRLLVL.

The rearrangement uses TRBV5-6 and TRBJ2-1; the match to TRBD2 covers 12 bases. Germline V gene sequence: CDR1 SGHDT, CDR2 YYEEEE. V dropped 5 bases and J dropped 4; count of bases not matched to a gene: 4. The CDR3 covers 15 residues. CDR3 bases: TGTGCCAGCAGGCAAACTAGCGGGGGGTACAATGAGCAGTTCTTC. Its protein product is CASRQTSGGYNEQFF.

This chain links TRBV30 with TRBJ2-4, with a weak D call TRBD1 (5 bases). From germline, CDR1 is GTSNPN and CDR2 SVGIG (reference sequence). The CDR3 contains 12 residues. The V gene lost 3 bases and the J gene lost 7 bases, with 10 bases spanning the gap. The CDR3 bases are TGTGCCTGGAGCCCAGACAGCAACATTCAGTACTTC. Its translation is CAWSPDSNIQYF.

This chain joins TRBV9 and TRBJ1-2, with no clear D. V lost 4 bases and J lost 6, with 10 bases in between. The germline V gene encodes CDR1 SGDLS and CDR2 YYNGEE. The CDR3 sequence is 12 residues long. For the CDR3, the DNA is TGTGCCAGCAGCCTCGACGGTAATGGCTACACCTTC. Amino acid sequence: CASSLDGNGYTF.

This chain connects TRBV5-4 to TRBJ1-4; no firm D call. The CDR3 extends over 14 amino acids. In germline, CDR1 is SGHNT, CDR2 YYREEE (reference sequence). The ends were cut back, 7 bases at V and 0 bases at J, with 10 bases in the middle. This CDR3 reads CASHTGATNEKLFF. DNA for the CDR3: TGTGCCAGCCATACTGGAGCAACTAATGAAAAACTGTTTTTT.

About this clone itself: The same CDR3 can be traced to other DNA sequences in this sample. The CDR3 protein is CAISETENYGYTF. The CDR3 DNA reads TGTGCCATCAGTGAGACAGAAAACTATGGCTACACCTTC. The genes are TRBV10-3 and TRBJ1-2, with D hard to call. Germline V gene data show CDR1 as ENHRY and CDR2 as SYGVKD. There are 13 residues in the CDR3. Trimming took 2 bases from V and 2 from J, leaving 6 bases between them.

This clone was detected only a few times. The chain combines TRBV7-9 with TRBJ1-1; D remains ambiguous. The CDR3 length is 14 residues. V was cut by 7 bases and J by 1 base, with 13 bases left in between. Germline V lookup: CDR1 SEHNR, CDR2 FQNEAQ (reference sequence). This CDR3 reads CASTGPGQNTEAFF. The CDR3 nucleotides read TGTGCCAGCACTGGCCCCGGGCAGAACACTGAAGCTTTCTTT.

This clone showed up just a few times. The J gene is TRBJ1-2, the V gene TRBV15; maybe TRBD1 (5 bases). CDR3 length equals 16 residues. With 4 bases removed from V and 6 bases from J, the gap between germline ends came to 21 bases. Germline V gene data show CDR1 as LNHNV and CDR2 as YYDKDF (reference sequence). The CDR3 nucleotides are TGTGCCACCAGCAACAACTGGGGCCCCGGCGGCGATGGCTACACCTTC. Translation gives CATSNNWGPGGDGYTF.

This clone came up many times. DNA for the CDR3: TGTGCCAGCAGCCATGAGAAGCAGTTCTTC. It yields the protein CASSHEKQFF. The rearrangement links TRBV7-9 to TRBJ2-1; no definite D call. The CDR3 runs to 10 residues. V was trimmed by 5 bases and J by 11 bases, leaving 7 bases between them. Germline CDR1 and CDR2: SEHNR and FQNEAQ (reference sequence).

A few counts support this clone. This chain uses TRBV27 with TRBJ2-7; 9 bases fit TRBD1. The junction had 8 bases not matched to a gene; V was cut back by 5 bases and J by 6 bases. The CDR3 runs 14 residues. Germline V gene sequence: CDR1 MNHEY, CDR2 SMNVEV (reference sequence). CDR3 loop: CASSVKQGALEQYF. CDR3 DNA: TGTGCCAGCAGTGTAAAACAGGGGGCGCTCGAGCAGTACTTC.

This clone has more than one count but fewer than ten. The chain employs TRBV30 and TRBJ1-5, with D possibly being TRBD1 (6 bases). This CDR3 is 15 amino acids long. Germline CDR1 and CDR2: GTSNPN and SVGIG (reference sequence). With 0 bases removed from V and 4 bases from J, the gap between germline ends came to 13 bases. Written as DNA, the CDR3 is TGTGCCTGGAGTGTAAATAGGGGGTTTAATCAGCCCCAGCATTTT. It is translated as CAWSVNRGFNQPQHF.

The chain employs TRBV6-6 and TRBJ2-5; D is unresolved. This CDR3 region has 12 residues. The V end lost 5 bases, the J end lost 4 bases, and 8 bases lay between the germline ends. Germline-derived CDR1 and CDR2 are MNHNY and SVGAGI (reference sequence). The CDR3 loop is CASSAGGETQYF. The CDR3 coding sequence is TGTGCCAGCAGTGCTGGTGGAGAGACCCAGTACTTC.

This clone was recorded a few times. J is TRBJ2-3 and V is TRBV6-4; TRBD2 aligns across 11 bases. V lost 6 bases and J lost 2; bases outside the gene matches: 7. From germline, CDR1 is MRHNA and CDR2 SNTAGT. The CDR3 loop spans 16 amino acids. CDR3 bases: TGTGCCAGCAGCGCACTAGCGGGGGTTATCACAGATACGCAGTATTTT. This encodes CASSALAGVITDTQYF.

The chain links TRBV6-7 to TRBJ1-6, with 7 bases aligning to TRBD1. TRBV6-7 is identified as an open reading frame with a role that is uncertain. The CDR3 runs 14 residues. Trimming cost V 2 bases and J 11 bases; bases outside gene matches: 6. The CDR3 coding sequence is TGTGCCAGCAGTTACGAGGACAGGATCCCACCCCTCCACTTT. Translation: CASSYEDRIPPLHF.